This paragraph reports one TCR beta chain. The CDR3 totals 13 residues. Germline CDR1 LNHDA, CDR2 SQIVND (reference sequence). The ends were cut back, 5 bases at V and 3 bases at J, with 10 bases in the middle. The source of the sample is a study of blood T cell repertoires in COVID-19. For the study at large: COVID-19 samples collected from the United States, Italy and Spain covered acute and convalescent phases. T cells, B-cell-depleted T cells, or PBMCs provided the cDNA or gDNA that served as material.

As processed by the authors: Using reference gene primer amplification, nucleated cell counts were estimated. Assay: immunoSEQ multiplex PCR; the TCRdb copy retains only in-frame clones and omits some. V, J and clone size are those of that table, while D and trimming were read from the DNA. The data show about 170,000 clones, roughly 80% seen once. The TCR originated in a human donor with acute or convalescent COVID-19. The donor label of this sample is uncertain. Sample: peripheral blood. The V call is TRBV19, the J call TRBJ1-2, with D possibly being TRBD1 (5 bases). CDR3 bases: TGTGCCAGTAGTTCGCAGGGCCACTATGGCTACACCTTC. Residues: CASSSQGHYGYTF.